Each of the 2 T cell receptor beta chains below was sequenced from the same sample in a study of cytomegalovirus exposure and HLA in healthy donors. A multiplex PCR was run with 60 Vbeta primers and 13 Jbeta primers. This table comes from immunoSEQ multiplex PCR, and its TCRdb copy is limited to in-frame clones, with some not included. Of over 150,000 clones listed, 70% to 80% were seen once; the top ten hold more than 3%. Sequenced sample: PBMCs. The receptors stem from a woman in her fifties or sixties in good health and CMV-seropositive.

The rearrangement uses TRBV28 and TRBJ1-4; D remains unclear. This CDR3 comprises 16 residues. Germline assignment: CDR1 MDHEN and CDR2 SYDVKM. V was pared by 6 bases and J by 8 bases, with 22 bases between. The CDR3 here is CASRTRRGIGREKLFF. The CDR3 DNA reads as TGTGCCAGCAGGACCCGCCGGGGAATAGGAAGGGAAAAACTGTTTTTT.

A word on this clone: An end of the junction differs from the germline gene, which may be a read error. The chain uses TRBV19 and TRBJ2-1, with TRBD2 matching 10 bases. The V gene's germline CDR1 is LNHDA and CDR2 SQIVND (reference sequence). The CDR3 is 15 residues long. CDR3 bases: TGTGCCAGTAGGATAGGACTAGCGGCTTACAATGAGCAGTTCTTC. This codes for CASRIGLAAYNEQFF. Combining the CDR3 with reference TRBV19 and TRBJ2-1 gives the whole variable domain DGGITQSPKYLFRKEGQNVTLSCEQNLNHDAMYWYRQDPGQGLRLIYYSQIVNDFQKGDIAEGYSVSREKKESFPLTVTSAQKNPTAFYLCASRIGLAAYNEQFFGPGTRLTVL.